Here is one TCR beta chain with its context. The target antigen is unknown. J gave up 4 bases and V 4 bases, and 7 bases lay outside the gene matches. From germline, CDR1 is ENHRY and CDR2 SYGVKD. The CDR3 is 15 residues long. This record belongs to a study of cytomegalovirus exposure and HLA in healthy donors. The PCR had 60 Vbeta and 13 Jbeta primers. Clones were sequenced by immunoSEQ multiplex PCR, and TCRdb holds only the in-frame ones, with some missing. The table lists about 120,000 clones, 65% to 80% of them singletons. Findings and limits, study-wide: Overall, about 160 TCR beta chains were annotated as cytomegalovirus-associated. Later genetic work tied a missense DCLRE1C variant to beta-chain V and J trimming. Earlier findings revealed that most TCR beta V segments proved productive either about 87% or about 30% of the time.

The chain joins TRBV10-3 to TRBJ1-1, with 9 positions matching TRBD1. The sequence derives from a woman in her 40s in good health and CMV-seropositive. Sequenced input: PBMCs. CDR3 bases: TGTGCCATCAGTGTCCATGACAGGGGGGGCACTGAAGCTTTCTTT. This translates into CAISVHDRGGTEAFF.